One sample yielded the 26 T cell receptor beta chains listed below, sequenced in a study of cytotoxic CD8 clonotypes in ibrutinib-treated CLL. TCRdb's copy holds only in-frame clones and misses some; the assay was immunoSEQ multiplex PCR. Found here are about 92,000 clones, 77% of them singletons; the top ten hold roughly 25%. The starting material was PBMCs, obtained after 24 months of ibrutinib treatment. The receptor set was obtained from a human donor with chronic lymphocytic leukemia.

The chain has TRBV5-6 and TRBJ2-7, with D perhaps matching TRBD2 (5 bases). Trimming pared 0 bases from V and 2 bases from J, leaving 12 bases between. The CDR3 length is 15 residues. Germline V gene sequence: CDR1 SGHDT, CDR2 YYEEEE. The CDR3 spells CASSLVFRGTYEQYF. CDR3 in DNA: TGTGCCAGCAGCTTGGTTTTTCGGGGAACCTACGAGCAGTACTTC.

The V call is TRBV10-3, the J call TRBJ1-3, with a possible D match to TRBD1 (5 bases). CDR1 is ENHRY and CDR2 is SYGVKD in the germline V gene. V was pared by 4 bases and J by 0 bases, with 10 bases between. This CDR3 spans 15 amino acids. The CDR3: CAISAWGGSGNTIYF. The CDR3 nucleotides read TGTGCCATCAGTGCTTGGGGGGGCTCTGGAAACACCATATATTTT.

This clone was seen only once. The chain employs TRBV2 and TRBJ1-1; D is perhaps TRBD1 (5 bases). The CDR3 totals 13 residues. Between the trimmed V and J ends, which lost 2 bases and 4 bases, there was a span of 8 bases. The germline V gene encodes CDR1 SNHLY and CDR2 FYNNEI. In DNA, the CDR3 is TGTGCCAGCAGTGAACGGGGGGGCACTGAAGCTTTCTTT. Translating it yields CASSERGGTEAFF.

In the case of this clone: The same CDR3 arises from other DNA sequences in this sample as well. The V call is TRBV9, the J call TRBJ1-1; possible D gene TRBD1, 5 bases. The CDR3 totals 14 residues. V lost 0 bases and J lost 1, with 7 bases in between. Germline CDR1 SGDLS, CDR2 YYNGEE. In DNA form, the CDR3 reads TGTGCCAGCAGCGTAGGGGGACGGAACACTGAAGCTTTCTTT. Protein: CASSVGGRNTEAFF.

This rearrangement joins TRBV15 to TRBJ2-5; no clear D gene. This CDR3 contains 15 residues. The germline V and J ends were trimmed by 0 bases and 1 base, with 9 bases remaining between them. The V gene's germline CDR1 is LNHNV and CDR2 YYDKDF (reference sequence). The CDR3, as DNA: TGTGCCACCAGCAGAGATGTGGGATTCCAAGAGACCCAGTACTTC. Its protein is CATSRDVGFQETQYF.

This chain joins TRBV7-9 and TRBJ2-1; D uncertain. The CDR3 has 14 residues. From germline, CDR1 is SEHNR and CDR2 FQNEAQ (reference sequence). V was cut by 6 bases and J by 4 bases, with 13 bases left in between. The CDR3 sequence is CASSVEPFYNEQFF. CDR3 nucleotides: TGTGCCAGCAGTGTAGAACCTTTTTACAATGAGCAGTTCTTC. Based on the CDR3 plus reference TRBV7-9 and TRBJ2-1, the full variable domain is DTGVSQNPRHKITKRGQNVTFRCDPISEHNRLYWYRQTLGQGPEFLTYFQNEAQLEKSRLLSDRFSAERPKGSFSTLEIQRTEQGDSAMYLCASSVEPFYNEQFFGPGTRLTVL.

The rearrangement uses TRBV2 and TRBJ2-1; TRBD2 matches 7 bases. Unmatched junction bases numbered 8, after V lost 3 bases and J lost 9 bases. CDR3 length: 14 amino acids. Germline lookup yields CDR1 SNHLY and CDR2 FYNNEI. The CDR3 spells CASSDLADPSEQFF. CDR3 DNA sequence: TGTGCCAGCAGTGACCTAGCGGACCCATCTGAGCAGTTCTTC.

The chain links TRBV5-1 to TRBJ2-1, with D perhaps matching TRBD1 (8 bases). Germline V gene lookup returns CDR1 SGHRS and CDR2 YFSETQ. This CDR3 has 15 residues. Deletions cut 4 bases from V and 3 bases from J, with 14 bases between. CDR3 DNA: TGCGCCAGCAGCCCACAGGGGGGGGACTACAATGAGCAGTTCTTC. It is translated as CASSPQGGDYNEQFF.

The V and J genes are TRBV29-1 and TRBJ2-3; D not resolved. This CDR3 has 8 amino acids. Per the germline V gene, CDR1 is SQVTM and CDR2 is ANQGSEA. CDR3 loop: CSTDTQYF. In nucleotides, the CDR3 is TGCAGTACAGATACGCAGTATTTT.

This rearrangement joins TRBV11-2 to TRBJ2-2; D gene uncertain. The V end was cut by 6 bases, the J end by 2 bases, with 10 bases between. This CDR3 comprises 14 residues. The germline CDR1 and CDR2 sequences are SGHAT and FQNNGV. The CDR3: CASRISLNTGELFF. Here the CDR3 DNA reads TGTGCCAGCAGAATCTCTCTAAACACCGGGGAGCTGTTTTTT.

This clone was picked up a small number of times. This sequence joins TRBV4-1 and TRBJ2-7; 9 bases agree with TRBD2. Trimming cost V 4 bases and J 0 bases; bases outside gene matches: 19. This CDR3 is 20 amino acids long. The germline CDR1 and CDR2 sequences are MGHRA and YSYEKL. CDR3 DNA sequence: TGCGCCAGCAGCCGAGGACGCAGCGGGAGGCTCCTCTCGAACTCCTACGAGCAGTACTTC. Residues: CASSRGRSGRLLSNSYEQYF.

The rearrangement uses TRBV27 and TRBJ2-3, with D hard to call. Trimming took 6 bases from V and 3 from J, leaving 7 bases between them. Germline V gene data show CDR1 as MNHEY and CDR2 as SMNVEV (reference sequence). The CDR3 is 12 residues long. Here the CDR3 DNA reads TGTGCCAGCAGGACGCTGACAGATACGCAGTATTTT. Protein sequence: CASRTLTDTQYF.

The V gene is TRBV7-2, the J gene TRBJ1-1, with TRBD1 identical over 8 bases. This CDR3 is 17 amino acids long. Per germline, CDR1 SGHTA and CDR2 FQGNSA. After removal of 2 bases from V and 0 bases from J, the junction contained 8 bases not matched to a gene. In DNA form, the CDR3 reads TGTGCCAGCAGCTTACTGGCGACAGGGGCTTTGAACACTGAAGCTTTCTTT. It translates to CASSLLATGALNTEAFF.

As DNA, the CDR3 is TGTGCCAGTTCTGGAGCGAACACCGGGGAGCTGTTTTTT. Protein product: CASSGANTGELFF. This chain uses TRBV7-6 with TRBJ2-2; D is unclear. The germline CDR1 and CDR2 sequences are SGHVS and FNYEAQ. Trimming removed 9 bases from V and 0 bases from J, with 8 bases in between. This CDR3 is 13 amino acids long.

This sequence joins TRBV5-1 and TRBJ2-5, with D perhaps TRBD1 (5 bases). V lost 2 bases and J lost 3, with 11 bases in between. The germline V gene has CDR1 SGHRS and CDR2 YFSETQ. This CDR3 spans 14 amino acids. The DNA for the CDR3 is TGCGCCAGCAGCTTCGGCAGGGTTGAAGAGACCCAGTACTTC. Amino acid sequence: CASSFGRVEETQYF.

This clone was detected only a few times. The J gene is TRBJ1-2, the V gene TRBV27, with D possibly TRBD1 on 5 matching bases. The CDR3 extends over 15 amino acids. Germline CDR1 is MNHEY and CDR2 is SMNVEV (reference sequence). Trimming stripped 4 bases from V and 6 bases from J, with 18 bases between. The CDR3 sequence is CASSSLDLGGDGYTF. The CDR3 nucleotides are TGTGCCAGCAGTTCCTTGGACCTTGGGGGAGATGGCTACACCTTC.

V gene TRBV2 combines with J gene TRBJ2-1; the D gene is possibly TRBD2 (6 bases). The CDR3 length is 12 residues. The ends were cut back, 5 bases at V and 6 bases at J, with 8 bases in the middle. The V gene's germline CDR1 is SNHLY and CDR2 FYNNEI. The CDR3 region has the DNA TGTGCCAGCAGTTTACTAGCCAATGAGCAGTTCTTC. It encodes CASSLLANEQFF.

The count of this clone is one. The chain is built from TRBV6-1 and TRBJ2-2; TRBD1 agrees at 8 bases. The CDR3 has 15 amino acids. The J segment lost 5 bases and the V segment lost 4 bases, leaving 6 bases of the junction unmatched. The germline V gene has CDR1 MNHNS and CDR2 SASEGT. The CDR3 region is CASSGRQGLTGELFF. CDR3 DNA sequence: TGTGCCAGCAGTGGACGACAGGGGTTGACCGGGGAGCTGTTTTTT.

In the case of this clone: The junction departs from the called germline gene at one end, perhaps through a read error. The gene calls are TRBV2 and TRBJ2-3; D unclear. The V gene's germline CDR1 is SNHLY and CDR2 FYNNEI. This CDR3 is built from 15 residues. This CDR3 reads CASSQALGSTDTQYF. Written as DNA, the CDR3 is TGTGCCAGCAGTCAAGCCCTGGGGAGCACAGATACGCAGTATTTT.

This sequence joins TRBV7-9 and TRBJ2-5, with 7 bases fitting TRBD1. Germline trimming cut 6 bases from V and 1 base from J; bases unmatched to any gene: 5. The CDR3 sequence is 14 residues long. Germline assignment: CDR1 SEHNR and CDR2 FQNEAQ (reference sequence). The CDR3 nucleotides are TGTGCCAGCAGGGGGACAGTATTCCAAGAGACCCAGTACTTC. This sequence encodes CASRGTVFQETQYF. Drawing the rest from reference TRBV7-9 and TRBJ2-5, the complete variable domain is DTGVSQNPRHKITKRGQNVTFRCDPISEHNRLYWYRQTLGQGPEFLTYFQNEAQLEKSRLLSDRFSAERPKGSFSTLEIQRTEQGDSAMYLCASRGTVFQETQYFGPGTRLLVL.

The genes are TRBV6-1 and TRBJ2-2, with 8 bases lining up with TRBD2. Germline V gene lookup returns CDR1 MNHNS and CDR2 SASEGT. This CDR3 spans 16 amino acids. Germline trimming cut 4 bases from V and 1 base from J; bases unmatched to any gene: 5. CDR3 protein: CASSVGSGGNTGELFF. CDR3 in DNA: TGTGCCAGCAGTGTGGGAAGCGGGGGGAACACCGGGGAGCTGTTTTTT.

V usage is TRBV4-1 and J usage is TRBJ1-1; D is uncertain. This CDR3 has 13 amino acids. Germline V gives CDR1 MGHRA, CDR2 YSYEKL. V lost 0 bases to trimming and J lost 11 bases, with 13 bases between them. In DNA, the CDR3 is TGCGCCAGCAGCCAAGATCTTCAGAGGTTGGCTTTCTTT. Its protein product is CASSQDLQRLAFF.

The V gene is TRBV6-1, the J gene TRBJ1-4; D is ambiguous. V lost 3 bases, J lost 11 bases, and 13 bases lay in between. The germline V gene has CDR1 MNHNS and CDR2 SASEGT. The CDR3 length is 13 residues. CDR3 coding DNA: TGTGCCAGCAGTGATTCCGACCTGGGGAAACTGTTTTTT. Translated, it gives CASSDSDLGKLFF.

A word on this clone: This sample also contains other DNA sequences that code for the same CDR3. The chain links TRBV9 to TRBJ1-1, with TRBD1 as a possible D gene (5 bases). This CDR3 is built from 14 residues. CDR1 is SGDLS and CDR2 is YYNGEE in the germline V gene. V shed 0 bases and J shed 4 bases, with 10 bases lying between them. The CDR3 here is CASSVGSGGTEAFF. The CDR3 bases are TGTGCCAGCAGCGTAGGGTCTGGGGGCACTGAAGCTTTCTTT.

Note on this clone: Other DNA sequences of this sample code for an identical CDR3. This chain joins TRBV30 and TRBJ1-1, with D perhaps TRBD1 (5 bases). This CDR3 region has 14 residues. V dropped 0 bases and J dropped 1 base, with 9 bases sitting between them. CDR1 GTSNPN and CDR2 SVGIG come from the germline V gene (reference sequence). CDR3 amino acids: CAWSVLGGNTEAFF. The CDR3 DNA reads as TGTGCCTGGAGTGTCCTTGGGGGGAACACTGAAGCTTTCTTT.

The chain employs TRBV27 and TRBJ2-5; D may match TRBD1 or TRBD2 (6 bases each). V was pared by 6 bases and J by 5 bases, with 19 bases between. The CDR3 sequence is 15 residues long. Germline CDR1 reads MNHEY; CDR2 reads SMNVEV (reference sequence). CDR3 DNA: TGTGCCAGCAGACCCAGGTCGGGGGCAGGTGAGACCCAGTACTTC. Residues: CASRPRSGAGETQYF.